This is a list of T cell receptor beta chains from one sample in a study of radiotherapy plus CTLA-4 blockade in lung cancer. Produced via immunoSEQ multiplex PCR; TCRdb's table is partial and in-frame only. Of roughly 30,000 clones listed, 60% to 80% are singletons. The sequencing here drew on peripheral blood, taken from a patient treated with radiotherapy plus ipilimumab. These receptors all stem from a human donor with non-small cell lung cancer who had stable disease on radiotherapy plus ipilimumab. CDR3s include the opening cysteine and the closing phenylalanine or tryptophan. A D gene is named only where the DNA matches it firmly. Only some rows state a clone size, as once, few, many or a class for expanded clones.

CDR3 DNA: TGTGCCAGTAGTGATACAGGACAGGGGGGCGAGCAGTACTTC
CDR3 protein: CASSDTGQGGEQYF
J gene: TRBJ2-7
CDR3 length: 14
clone size: few
D gene: TRBD1
V gene: TRBV19

CDR3 DNA: TGCAGCGTTGTGGTTTCGGCTAGCGGGGGGAGTGAGCAGTTCTTC
CDR3 protein: CSVVVSASGGSEQFF
J gene: TRBJ2-1
CDR3 length: 15
clone size: NA
D gene: TRBD2
V gene: TRBV29-1

CDR3 DNA: TGTGCCGGAGAATGGTCGGGGCGGACTGAAGCTTTCTTT
CDR3 protein: CAGEWSGRTEAFF
J gene: TRBJ1-1
CDR3 length: 13
clone size: few
D gene: NA
V gene: TRBV5-4

CDR3 DNA: TGTGCCAGCAGTACCTATGTGGGACAGGGGTATGGCTACACCTTC
CDR3 protein: CASSTYVGQGYGYTF
J gene: TRBJ1-2
CDR3 length: 15
clone size: NA
D gene: TRBD1
V gene: TRBV6-1

CDR3 DNA: TGTGCCAGCAGTAACCGGGACCGAGCAACTAATGAAAAACTGATTTTT
CDR3 protein: CASSNRDRATNEKLIF
J gene: TRBJ1-4
CDR3 length: 16
clone size: NA
D gene: NA
V gene: TRBV28

CDR3 DNA: TGTGCCAGCAGCCTGACTAGCGGGGTTATGGGAGAGCAGTTCTTC
CDR3 protein: CASSLTSGVMGEQFF
J gene: TRBJ2-1
CDR3 length: 15
clone size: once
D gene: TRBD2
V gene: TRBV7-2

CDR3 DNA: TGTGCCAGCAGCTTATTCAAAGACATTTATGGCTACACCTTC
CDR3 protein: CASSLFKDIYGYTF
J gene: TRBJ1-2
CDR3 length: 14
clone size: NA
D gene: NA
V gene: TRBV11-2

CDR3 DNA: TGCGCCAGCAGTGAGTCTGGTTCGCCCCTGAACTCTGGAAACACCATATATTTT
CDR3 protein: CASSESGSPLNSGNTIYF
J gene: TRBJ1-3
CDR3 length: 18
clone size: NA
D gene: NA
V gene: TRBV10-1

CDR3 DNA: TGCGCCAGCAGCTTGGCCCCAGTTGCAACTAATGAAAAACTGTTTTTT
CDR3 protein: CASSLAPVATNEKLFF
J gene: TRBJ1-4
CDR3 length: 16
clone size: NA
D gene: NA
V gene: TRBV5-1

CDR3 DNA: TGTGCCAGCACCCAGGGAGGGGGGGACTCCTACAATGAGCAGTTCTTC
CDR3 protein: CASTQGGGDSYNEQFF
J gene: TRBJ2-1
CDR3 length: 16
clone size: NA
D gene: NA
V gene: TRBV5-4

CDR3 DNA: TGTGCCAGCAGTTACCGGGAAGAAGCTTTCTTT
CDR3 protein: CASSYREEAFF
J gene: TRBJ1-1
CDR3 length: 11
clone size: once
D gene: NA
V gene: TRBV6-6

CDR3 DNA: TGTGCCAGCTCACCAATGGGGGATGGCTACACCTTC
CDR3 protein: CASSPMGDGYTF
J gene: TRBJ1-2
CDR3 length: 12
clone size: NA
D gene: NA
V gene: TRBV18

CDR3 DNA: TGTGCCAGCAGTGAAGCTCTGACGGGGGGGCCAAAGACCCAGTACTTC
CDR3 protein: CASSEALTGGPKTQYF
J gene: TRBJ2-5
CDR3 length: 16
clone size: NA
D gene: TRBD2
V gene: TRBV6-1

CDR3 DNA: TGTGCCAGCAGTGAGGGCCTCTCTGGGGCCAACGTCCTGACTTTC
CDR3 protein: CASSEGLSGANVLTF
J gene: TRBJ2-6
CDR3 length: 15
clone size: NA
D gene: NA
V gene: TRBV25-1

CDR3 DNA: TGTGCCAGCAGCTTCACAGGGGGACAAATGAACACTGAAGCTTTCTTT
CDR3 protein: CASSFTGGQMNTEAFF
J gene: TRBJ1-1
CDR3 length: 16
clone size: once
D gene: TRBD1
V gene: TRBV7-2

CDR3 DNA: TGTGCCAGCAGTTCCGATGGACTGAACTATGGCTACACCTTC
CDR3 protein: CASSSDGLNYGYTF
J gene: TRBJ1-2
CDR3 length: 14
clone size: NA
D gene: NA
V gene: TRBV2

CDR3 DNA: TGTGCCAGCAGCTTACAGAGCGGGGGGAACACTGAAGCTTTCTTT
CDR3 protein: CASSLQSGGNTEAFF
J gene: TRBJ1-1
CDR3 length: 15
clone size: NA
D gene: NA
V gene: TRBV7-9

CDR3 DNA: TGTGCCAGCAGCTTAAGGCAAAGCAATCAGCCCCAGCATTTT
CDR3 protein: CASSLRQSNQPQHF
J gene: TRBJ1-5
CDR3 length: 14
clone size: NA
D gene: NA
V gene: TRBV13

CDR3 DNA: TGTGCCAGCAGTCAAAGCGGGGGGATCTCCTACGAGCAGTACTTC
CDR3 protein: CASSQSGGISYEQYF
J gene: TRBJ2-7
CDR3 length: 15
clone size: NA
D gene: TRBD2
V gene: TRBV6-5

CDR3 DNA: TGTGCCAGCAGCTTGAGACTCCCAGCCACTTACAACCACTTC
CDR3 protein: CASSLRLPATYNHF
J gene: TRBJ1-2
CDR3 length: 14
clone size: NA
D gene: NA
V gene: TRBV7-2

CDR3 DNA: TGTGCCAGCAGATCATCGCCGGAGCAGCCCCAGCATTTT
CDR3 protein: CASRSSPEQPQHF
J gene: TRBJ1-5
CDR3 length: 13
clone size: NA
D gene: NA
V gene: TRBV2

CDR3 DNA: TGTGCCAGCAGCTTACGGACCGGGACTAGCGGGGGCCGCTCTGGGGCCAACGTCCTGACTTTC
CDR3 protein: CASSLRTGTSGGRSGANVLTF
J gene: TRBJ2-6
CDR3 length: 21
clone size: NA
D gene: TRBD2
V gene: TRBV7-8

CDR3 DNA: TGTGCCAGCAGTGAGGGGTTCATGAACACTGAAGCTTTCTTT
CDR3 protein: CASSEGFMNTEAFF
J gene: TRBJ1-1
CDR3 length: 14
clone size: few
D gene: NA
V gene: TRBV6-4

CDR3 DNA: TGTGCCAGCTCACCGGGGACAGGTGGTTTCAGCAATCAGCCCCAGCATTTT
CDR3 protein: CASSPGTGGFSNQPQHF
J gene: TRBJ1-5
CDR3 length: 17
clone size: NA
D gene: TRBD1
V gene: TRBV18

CDR3 DNA: TGTGCCAGCAGCTTGCCAGGATCGATGAACACTGAAGCTTTCTTT
CDR3 protein: CASSLPGSMNTEAFF
J gene: TRBJ1-1
CDR3 length: 15
clone size: NA
D gene: NA
V gene: TRBV5-4

CDR3 DNA: TGTGCCAGCAGCGTAGGTATGAGCTCCTACAATGAGCAGTTCTTC
CDR3 protein: CASSVGMSSYNEQFF
J gene: TRBJ2-1
CDR3 length: 15
clone size: NA
D gene: NA
V gene: TRBV9